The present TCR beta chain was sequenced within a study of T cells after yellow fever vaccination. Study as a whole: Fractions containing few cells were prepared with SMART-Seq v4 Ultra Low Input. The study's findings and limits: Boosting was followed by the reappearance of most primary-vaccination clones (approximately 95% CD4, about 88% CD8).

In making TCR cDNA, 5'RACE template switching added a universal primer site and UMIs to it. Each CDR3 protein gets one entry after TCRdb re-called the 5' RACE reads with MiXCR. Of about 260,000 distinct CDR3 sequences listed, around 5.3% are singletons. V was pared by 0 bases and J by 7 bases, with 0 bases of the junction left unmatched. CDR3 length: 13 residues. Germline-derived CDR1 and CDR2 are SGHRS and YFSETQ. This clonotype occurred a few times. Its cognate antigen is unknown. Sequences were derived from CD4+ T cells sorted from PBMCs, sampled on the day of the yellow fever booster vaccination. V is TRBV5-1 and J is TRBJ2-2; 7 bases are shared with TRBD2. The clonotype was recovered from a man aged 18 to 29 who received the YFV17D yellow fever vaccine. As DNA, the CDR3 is TGCGCCAGCAGCTTGGAGCGGGGCGGGGAGCTGTTTTTT. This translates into CASSLERGGELFF.